The clone carrying this TCR beta chain was seen repeatedly, ten times or more. How the authors handled the data: Amplification of reference gene primers provided the estimated nucleated cell counts. The assay was immunoSEQ multiplex PCR, and TCRdb's table has in-frame clones only and misses some. The V and J calls and clone size are taken from that table; D and trimming were inferred from the DNA. The repertoire includes 300,000 or so clones, over 80% of them detected once, and around 3.7% sits in the top ten. V trimming: 4 bases; J trimming: 5 bases; junction bases outside the gene matches: 6. The length of the CDR3 is 15 residues. Per the germline V gene, CDR1 is SGHAT and CDR2 is FQNNGV. This entry is derived from a study of blood T cell repertoires in COVID-19. In the study overall: COVID-19 samples from acute and convalescent phases originated in the United States, Italy and Spain. Sample material is recorded as cDNA or gDNA derived from T cells, B-cell-depleted T cells, or PBMCs.

The sample taken for sequencing was peripheral blood. This chain uses TRBV11-2 with TRBJ2-2, with TRBD1 matching 8 bases. This TCR was sampled from a woman aged 50 to 65 with active or convalescent COVID-19. The CDR3 nucleotides read TGTGCCAGCAGCTCGACAGGGGAGGATACCGGGGAGCTGTTTTTT. This translates into CASSSTGEDTGELFF.